Shown below are 31 T cell receptor beta chains from a single sample sequenced in a study of T cell repertoires and HLA-DP antigens. Method: immunoSEQ multiplex PCR; TCRdb's copy keeps in-frame clones and lacks some. This sample has 55,000 to 80,000 clones, with around four fifths found just once. These receptors have no known antigen. The specimen was CD4+ T cells from PBMCs. The receptors shown here come from a man aged 55 to 70 in good health and CMV-seronegative.

This clone was seen repeatedly, ten times or more. This chain joins TRBV4-1 and TRBJ2-5, with 11 nucleotides matching TRBD2. Germline CDR1 and CDR2: MGHRA and YSYEKL. The CDR3 contains 16 residues. Germline trimming cut 1 base from V and 5 bases from J; bases unmatched to any gene: 6. CDR3 amino acids: CASSQALAGGRETQYF. The CDR3 coding sequence is TGCGCCAGCAGCCAAGCTCTAGCGGGGGGACGGGAGACCCAGTACTTC.

This sequence joins TRBV7-6 and TRBJ2-6; D not certain. Germline-derived CDR1 and CDR2 are SGHVS and FNYEAQ. The CDR3 runs 14 residues. V lost 4 bases and J lost 2, with 6 bases in between. The CDR3 reads CASSSRPGANVLTF. Written as DNA, the CDR3 is TGTGCCAGCAGCTCCCGGCCTGGGGCCAACGTCCTGACTTTC.

About this clone itself: One junction end does not reproduce the germline sequence, and a read error may be involved. The same CDR3 can be traced to other DNA sequences in this sample. The gene calls are TRBV5-1 and TRBJ2-4, with 8 bases fitting TRBD2. The germline V gene has CDR1 SGHRS and CDR2 YFSETQ. The CDR3 loop spans 15 amino acids. CDR3 region: CASSVGSGRGNIQYF. For the CDR3, the DNA is TGTGCCAGCAGCGTGGGCAGCGGGAGAGGAAACATTCAGTACTTC.

This clone appeared once. The chain is built from TRBV6-1 and TRBJ1-5, with TRBD1 identical over 7 bases. V lost 6 bases and J lost 5; bases outside the gene matches: 4. Germline V gene lookup returns CDR1 MNHNS and CDR2 SASEGT. The CDR3 runs 13 residues. CDR3 residues: CASRLTGDQPQHF. The CDR3 DNA is TGTGCCAGCAGGCTCACAGGGGATCAGCCCCAGCATTTT.

V and J are TRBV25-1 and TRBJ1-2; D is possibly TRBD1 (6 bases). Deletions cut 5 bases from V and 8 bases from J, with 15 bases between. This CDR3 is built from 13 residues. The germline gives CDR1 MGHDK, CDR2 SYGVNS. The CDR3 DNA is TGTGCCAGCAGTCGAGACGGGGGCAGGGGCTACACCTTC. This gives the protein CASSRDGGRGYTF.

This sequence joins TRBV7-2 and TRBJ2-5, with 8 bases matching TRBD2. The CDR3 consists of 16 residues. The V and J ends lost 5 bases and 7 bases, in that order; junction bases with no gene match: 15. Germline assignment: CDR1 SGHTA and CDR2 FQGNSA. This CDR3 is CASSLTYERGSRTQYF. The CDR3 DNA sequence: TGTGCCAGCAGCCTGACGTACGAGCGGGGGTCCCGGACCCAGTACTTC.

This clone was counted only a few times. The rearrangement uses TRBV7-9 and TRBJ2-1; D uncertain. Germline V CDR1 and CDR2: SEHNR, FQNEAQ (reference sequence). CDR3 length: 15 amino acids. Trimming removed 4 bases from V and 0 bases from J, with 10 bases in between. The CDR3 protein is CASSYARSSYNEQFF. The CDR3 DNA sequence: TGTGCCAGCAGCTACGCGAGGAGCTCCTACAATGAGCAGTTCTTC. Variable domain in full (rest from reference TRBV7-9 and TRBJ2-1): DTGVSQNPRHKITKRGQNVTFRCDPISEHNRLYWYRQTLGQGPEFLTYFQNEAQLEKSRLLSDRFSAERPKGSFSTLEIQRTEQGDSAMYLCASSYARSSYNEQFFGPGTRLTVL.

This rearrangement joins TRBV5-8 to TRBJ1-5; D gene uncertain. Trimming shortened V by 4 bases and J by 3 bases, and 5 bases separated the two germline ends. The CDR3 is 12 residues long. In germline, CDR1 is SGHTS, CDR2 YDEGEE. DNA for the CDR3: TGTGCCAGCAGCCGCTTCAATCAGCCCCAGCATTTT. Protein product: CASSRFNQPQHF.

The chain links TRBV5-1 to TRBJ2-7; 9 bases fit TRBD1. This CDR3 is 15 amino acids long. The germline CDR1 and CDR2 sequences are SGHRS and YFSETQ. V dropped 1 base and J dropped 4; count of bases not matched to a gene: 6. CDR3 amino acids: CASSLSPGQGYEQYF. In DNA form, the CDR3 reads TGCGCCAGCAGCTTGTCACCCGGACAGGGGTACGAGCAGTACTTC. Full variable domain (remainder filled in from reference TRBV5-1 and TRBJ2-7): KAGVTQTPRYLIKTRGQQVTLSCSPISGHRSVSWYQQTPGQGLQFLFEYFSETQRNKGNFPGRFSGRQFSNSRSEMNVSTLELGDSALYLCASSLSPGQGYEQYFGPGTRLTVT.

The rearrangement joins TRBV9 to TRBJ2-3, with a tentative D call TRBD1 (5 bases). Trimming left V 0 bases short and J 5 bases short, with 13 bases between. CDR3 length equals 15 residues. CDR1 is SGDLS, CDR2 YYNGEE, per germline. CDR3 bases: TGTGCCAGCAGCGTAGGTAGTCAGGGAAGAGATACGCAGTATTTT. Residues: CASSVGSQGRDTQYF.

This clone came up a few times. The gene calls are TRBV19 and TRBJ2-2; D gene uncertain. The CDR3 contains 13 residues. V was shortened by 6 bases and J by 7 bases, with 12 bases between the two germline ends. Germline loops: CDR1 LNHDA, CDR2 SQIVND (reference sequence). The DNA for the CDR3 is TGTGCCAGTAGCCTCTTCAGCAACGGGGAGCTGTTTTTT. Translated, it gives CASSLFSNGELFF.

The CDR3 DNA is TGTGCCAGCAGCTTAGTAGGACAGAGATTTGCAGCTAATGAAAAACTGTTTTTT. It yields the protein CASSLVGQRFAANEKLFF. V usage is TRBV7-9 and J usage is TRBJ1-4, with D perhaps TRBD1 (6 bases). V was trimmed by 1 base and J by 3 bases, leaving 18 bases between them. This CDR3 is built from 18 residues. Germline assignment: CDR1 SEHNR and CDR2 FQNEAQ (reference sequence). Supplemented by reference TRBV7-9 and TRBJ1-4, the full variable domain reads DTGVSQNPRHKITKRGQNVTFRCDPISEHNRLYWYRQTLGQGPEFLTYFQNEAQLEKSRLLSDRFSAERPKGSFSTLEIQRTEQGDSAMYLCASSLVGQRFAANEKLFFGSGTQLSVL.

This clone was recorded a few times. The rearrangement joins TRBV6-1 to TRBJ1-2; 7 positions match TRBD1. Germline V CDR1 and CDR2: MNHNS, SASEGT. The CDR3 spans 13 residues. Trimming removed 6 bases from V and 7 bases from J; junction bases left unmatched: 8. Written as DNA, the CDR3 is TGTGCCAGCAGGGACAGGACCCCAGCTGGCTACACCTTC. This translates into CASRDRTPAGYTF.

The chain couples TRBV7-2 to TRBJ1-2; D is possibly TRBD1 (5 bases). Trimming removed 1 base from V and 4 bases from J, with 13 bases in between. The CDR3 extends over 15 amino acids. Germline-derived CDR1 and CDR2 are SGHTA and FQGNSA. CDR3 nucleotide sequence: TGTGCCAGCAGCTTAGATGGGGGAATCGGCTATGGCTACACCTTC. Protein product: CASSLDGGIGYGYTF.

In this sample, this clone turned up a few times. The chain uses TRBV7-2 and TRBJ1-5; TRBD1 might be the D (5 bases). Trimming stripped 2 bases from V and 0 bases from J, with 8 bases between. This CDR3 contains 15 residues. The V gene's germline CDR1 is SGHTA and CDR2 FQGNSA. CDR3 sequence: CASSLWGGSNQPQHF. Written as DNA, the CDR3 is TGTGCCAGCAGCTTATGGGGGGGTAGCAATCAGCCCCAGCATTTT.

The chain is built from TRBV7-9 and TRBJ1-2, with D tentatively TRBD1 (5 bases). The CDR3 runs to 9 residues. CDR1 is SEHNR and CDR2 is FQNEAQ in the germline V gene (reference sequence). The CDR3 here is CTPGVGYTF. DNA for the CDR3: TGTACGCCGGGGGTTGGCTACACCTTC.

V and J are TRBV7-9 and TRBJ2-1, with D possibly TRBD2 on 5 matching bases. The V end was cut by 7 bases, the J end by 0 bases, with 16 bases between. Germline V gene lookup returns CDR1 SEHNR and CDR2 FQNEAQ (reference sequence). CDR3 length: 16 amino acids. CDR3 protein: CASTRGPQSSYNEQFF. In DNA, the CDR3 is TGTGCCAGCACCCGCGGGCCGCAGAGCTCCTACAATGAGCAGTTCTTC.

DNA of the CDR3: TGTGCCAGCAGACGTAACAGGAACACTGAAGCTTTCTTT. Amino acid sequence: CASRRNRNTEAFF. The chain is built from TRBV6-5 and TRBJ1-1; no reliable D call. V was shortened by 6 bases and J by 1 base, with 9 bases between the two germline ends. This CDR3 comprises 13 residues. The V gene's germline CDR1 is MNHEY and CDR2 SVGAGI.

This clone was detected a few times. The chain uses TRBV4-2 and TRBJ1-2; D unresolved. CDR1 and CDR2 from the germline V gene are LGHNA and YNFKEQ. The CDR3 runs 14 residues. Between the trimmed V and J ends, which lost 0 bases and 1 base, there was a span of 6 bases. The CDR3, as DNA: TGTGCCAGCAGCCAAGAGGTGATTAACTATGGCTACACCTTC. It yields the protein CASSQEVINYGYTF.

CDR3 amino acids: CASVLGLELKTQYF. CDR3 bases: TGTGCCAGCGTTTTGGGACTCGAACTAAAGACCCAGTACTTC. The chain links TRBV6-1 to TRBJ2-5; D is possibly TRBD2 (6 bases). Per germline, CDR1 MNHNS and CDR2 SASEGT. The CDR3 has 14 amino acids. The V end lost 8 bases, the J end lost 6 bases, and 19 bases lay between the germline ends.

The chain links TRBV6-5 to TRBJ2-2; D tentatively reads TRBD1 or TRBD2 (5 bases each). In germline, CDR1 is MNHEY, CDR2 SVGAGI. This CDR3 contains 16 residues. With 0 bases removed from V and 6 bases from J, the gap between germline ends came to 14 bases. This CDR3 is CASSYSAGRGAGELFF. The CDR3 DNA reads as TGTGCCAGCAGTTACTCGGCAGGGAGAGGCGCCGGGGAGCTGTTTTTT.

The chain carries TRBV10-3 and TRBJ1-6; 9 positions match TRBD1. Losses at the gene ends were 6 bases for V and 10 bases for J; bases not matched to a gene: 4. Germline-derived CDR1 and CDR2 are ENHRY and SYGVKD. The CDR3 has 13 residues. CDR3 region: CAIRGTGRSPLHF. The CDR3 nucleotides read TGTGCCATCAGAGGGACAGGGCGATCACCCCTCCACTTT.

The chain has TRBV5-1 and TRBJ2-5; 9 positions match TRBD1. In germline, CDR1 is SGHRS, CDR2 YFSETQ. The CDR3 contains 15 residues. Unmatched junction bases numbered 5, after V lost 0 bases and J lost 5 bases. In nucleotides, the CDR3 is TGCGCCAGCAGCTTGGCACAGGGGGCGGGGGAGACCCAGTACTTC. This sequence encodes CASSLAQGAGETQYF.

V and J are TRBV7-2 and TRBJ1-2, with D unresolved. There are 12 residues in the CDR3. V lost 1 base and J lost 6, with 6 bases in between. CDR1 and CDR2 from the germline V gene are SGHTA and FQGNSA. The CDR3 here is CASSLVWNGYTF. Written as DNA, the CDR3 is TGTGCCAGCAGCTTAGTATGGAATGGCTACACCTTC.

CDR3 protein: CASSLGDIGNTIYF. The CDR3 DNA is TGTGCCAGCAGCTTAGGCGACATTGGAAACACCATATATTTT. This chain joins TRBV13 and TRBJ1-3; D is unresolved. Germline V gene data show CDR1 as PRHDT and CDR2 as FYEKMQ (reference sequence). V was clipped by 0 bases and J by 3 bases, with 6 bases between them. The CDR3 consists of 14 residues.

The chain combines TRBV19 with TRBJ1-5; 7 nucleotides match TRBD1. V was pared by 6 bases and J by 3 bases, with 8 bases of the junction left unmatched. In germline, CDR1 is LNHDA, CDR2 SQIVND (reference sequence). The CDR3 loop spans 15 amino acids. The CDR3 region is CASRKDRSPNQPQHF. The DNA of the CDR3 is TGTGCCAGTAGAAAGGACAGGTCACCCAATCAGCCCCAGCATTTT.

The CDR3 nucleotides read TGTGCCAGCAGCTTATTACAGTCATATGGCTACACCTTC. Protein product: CASSLLQSYGYTF. The chain couples TRBV7-2 to TRBJ1-2; D gene ambiguous. Germline values: CDR1 SGHTA, CDR2 FQGNSA. CDR3 length: 13 amino acids. Deletions cut 2 bases from V and 5 bases from J, with 9 bases between.

V usage is TRBV9 and J usage is TRBJ2-5, with D uncertain. Germline loops: CDR1 SGDLS, CDR2 YYNGEE. The CDR3 has 13 amino acids. V was trimmed by 0 bases and J by 1 base, leaving 4 bases between them. CDR3 sequence: CASSVAPQETQYF. The CDR3 bases are TGTGCCAGCAGCGTAGCTCCCCAAGAGACCCAGTACTTC. Using reference TRBV9 and TRBJ2-5 for the parts outside the CDR3, the full variable domain is DSGVTQTPKHLITATGQRVTLRCSPRSGDLSVYWYQQSLDQGLQFLIQYYNGEERAKGNILERFSAQQFPDLHSELNLSSLELGDSALYFCASSVAPQETQYFGPGTRLLVL.

The J gene is TRBJ2-7, the V gene TRBV9, with 7 bases lining up with TRBD1. This CDR3 has 14 residues. J gave up 5 bases and V 0 bases, and 5 bases lay outside the gene matches. CDR1 is SGDLS, CDR2 YYNGEE, per germline. The CDR3 protein is CASSVETGYDEQYF. CDR3 bases: TGTGCCAGCAGCGTAGAGACAGGGTATGACGAGCAGTACTTC.

The CDR3: CATSRGSGSGLNIQYF. CDR3 nucleotide sequence: TGTGCCACCAGCAGAGGTAGCGGGAGTGGGTTGAACATTCAGTACTTC. The V gene is TRBV15, the J gene TRBJ2-4; 9 bases are shared with TRBD2. The CDR3 covers 16 residues. Germline lookup yields CDR1 LNHNV and CDR2 YYDKDF (reference sequence). The J segment lost 7 bases and the V segment lost 1 base, leaving 8 bases of the junction unmatched.

This clone was recorded only once. The chain links TRBV27 to TRBJ1-1; possible D gene TRBD1, 5 bases. Germline CDR1 reads MNHEY; CDR2 reads SMNVEV (reference sequence). This CDR3 is 15 amino acids long. Trimming shortened V by 5 bases and J by 0 bases, and 13 bases separated the two germline ends. CDR3 residues: CASSNHRDLNTEAFF. The CDR3 coding sequence is TGTGCCAGCAGTAACCACCGGGACCTGAACACTGAAGCTTTCTTT.